The text below deals with one TCR beta chain. Its cognate antigen has yet to be identified. Base qualities were left out, and no much larger clone turns up one base away. The CDR3 contains 15 residues, cysteine and phenylalanine counted. Solely the CDR3 DNA is kept, with 45 bases framed from the first base. The germline V gene encodes CDR1 SGHTA and CDR2 FQGNSA. Deletion took 3 bases off V and 10 bases off J, with a span of 21 bases between the germline ends. To prepare the library, the immunoSEQ multiplex PCR assay was applied. Not all clones reach the TCRdb copy of this immuneACCESS table, which keeps in-frame sequences only. Checked studies attribute under half of the gap to unresolved V genes and leave the rest unexplained. Across this sample there are around 85,000 clones, with 85% to 90% seen only once. In total, the top ten clones hold less than 9% of the sample. This record belongs to a study of control samples from healthy donors and cancer patients (TCRdb year 2020).

The source is a woman aged 55-70 years in good health. What was sequenced was blood. The rearranged chain carries TRBV7-2 and TRBJ1-1; the D region possibly corresponds to TRBD1 (5 bases align). The bases are TGTGCCAGCAGCTTGGGGAGGGGAAGTAGTTTGGTAGCTTTCTTT. Translation gives CASSLGRGSSLVAFF. Reference TRBV7-2 and TRBJ1-1 proteins supply the regions before and after the CDR3; the full variable domain is: GAGVSQSPSNKVTEKGKDVELRCDPISGHTALYWYRQSLGQGLEFLIYFQGNSAPDKSGLPSDRFSAERTGGSVSTLTIQRTQQEDSAVYLCASSLGRGSSLVAFFGQGTRLTVV.